This TCR beta chain was found in a study of cytomegalovirus exposure and HLA in healthy donors. Regarding the study as a whole: V- and J-gene trimming in TCR beta was tied to a missense DCLRE1C variant by an analysis performed later. A later analysis reportedly identified an Asian-associated ancestry cluster as carrying fewer N-insertions than the roughly 670-donor mean. Clonal expansion, a later analysis showed, was greater in HLA-associated TCR beta chains than in equally common others.

In regard to this clone: Its specificity is not known.

A multiplex PCR was run with 60 Vbeta primers and 13 Jbeta primers. The protocol was immunoSEQ multiplex PCR, while the TCRdb copy is restricted to in-frame clones and leaves out a portion. The data hold approximately 160,000 clones, with around three quarters observed a single time. The CDR3 has 12 amino acids. V gave up 5 bases and J gave up 2 bases, with 5 bases separating them. The germline CDR1 and CDR2 sequences are KGHSH and LQKENI. This TCR came from a woman in her thirties or forties in good health and CMV-seronegative. The chain employs TRBV18 and TRBJ2-3; no reliable D call. Sequences were obtained from PBMCs. DNA for the CDR3: TGTGCCAGCTCAGCGTTCACAGATACGCAGTATTTT. Encoded protein: CASSAFTDTQYF.